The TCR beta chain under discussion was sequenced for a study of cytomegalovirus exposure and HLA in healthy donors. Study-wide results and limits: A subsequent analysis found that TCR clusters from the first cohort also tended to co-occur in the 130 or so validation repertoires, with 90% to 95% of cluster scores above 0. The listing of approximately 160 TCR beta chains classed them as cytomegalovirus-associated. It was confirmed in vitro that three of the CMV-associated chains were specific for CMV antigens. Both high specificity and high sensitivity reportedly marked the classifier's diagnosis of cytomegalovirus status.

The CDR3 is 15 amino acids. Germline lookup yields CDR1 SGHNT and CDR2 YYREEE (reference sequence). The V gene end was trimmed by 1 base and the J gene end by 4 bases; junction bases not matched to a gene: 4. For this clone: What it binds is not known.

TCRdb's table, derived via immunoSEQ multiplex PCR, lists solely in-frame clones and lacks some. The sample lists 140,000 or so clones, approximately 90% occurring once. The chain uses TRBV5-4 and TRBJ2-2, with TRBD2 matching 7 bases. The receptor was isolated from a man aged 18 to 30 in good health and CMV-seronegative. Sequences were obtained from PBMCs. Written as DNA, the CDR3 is TGTGCCAGCAGCTTGCCGCCGGGGGGCACCGGGGAGCTGTTTTTT. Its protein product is CASSLPPGGTGELFF. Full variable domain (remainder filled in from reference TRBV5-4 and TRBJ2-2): ETGVTQSPTHLIKTRGQQVTLRCSSQSGHNTVSWYQQALGQGPQFIFQYYREEENGRGNFPPRFSGLQFPNYSSELNVNALELDDSALYLCASSLPPGGTGELFFGEGSRLTVL.